The next 24 T cell receptor beta chains were all read from a single sample in a study of shared clonotypes between healthy human individuals. Profiling relied on immunoSEQ multiplex PCR, and the TCRdb table lists in-frame clones only, not all of them. The data hold some 2,000,000 clones, with approximately 95% observed a single time. The sample comprised naive CD4+ T cells sorted from blood. Subset specified: CD45RA+ positively selected. These receptors came from a man aged 18 to 29 in good health.

V gene TRBV10-3 combines with J gene TRBJ2-1; 8 bases match TRBD2. The V gene's germline CDR1 is ENHRY and CDR2 SYGVKD. Losses at the gene ends were 10 bases for V and 1 base for J; bases not matched to a gene: 9. There are 15 residues in the CDR3. CDR3 DNA sequence: TGTGCCACCCAGGGCGGGGGGCAGTCCTACAATGAGCAGTTCTTC. Translation gives CATQGGGQSYNEQFF.

Details on this clone: Other DNA sequences in this specimen translate into the identical CDR3. The rearrangement uses TRBV5-1 and TRBJ2-7; D is undetermined. Germline CDR1 is SGHRS and CDR2 is YFSETQ. The CDR3 spans 14 residues. V dropped 0 bases and J dropped 2 bases, with 9 bases sitting between them. The CDR3 DNA reads as TGCGCCAGCAGCTTGGACCCTGGGCCCTACGAGCAGTACTTC. This encodes CASSLDPGPYEQYF.

The chain recombines TRBV6-6 with TRBJ2-5; 13 bases fit TRBD2. The CDR3 extends over 16 amino acids. Unmatched junction bases numbered 7, after V lost 5 bases and J lost 4 bases. Germline assignment: CDR1 MNHNY and CDR2 SVGAGI (reference sequence). This CDR3 is CASSGLAGERGETQYF. The DNA for the CDR3 is TGTGCCAGCAGTGGACTAGCGGGAGAGCGAGGAGAGACCCAGTACTTC.

With regard to this clone: The same CDR3 can be traced to other DNA sequences in this sample. V and J are TRBV10-3 and TRBJ1-5, with D unclear. V shed 3 bases and J shed 4 bases, with 7 bases lying between them. The CDR3 is 13 residues long. Germline V gene sequence: CDR1 ENHRY, CDR2 SYGVKD. CDR3 DNA sequence: TGTGCCATCAGTGATGGAGGGAATCAGCCCCAGCATTTT. Its protein is CAISDGGNQPQHF.

This rearrangement joins TRBV18 to TRBJ2-7, with no clear D. Germline V lookup: CDR1 KGHSH, CDR2 LQKENI. V was pared by 3 bases and J by 2 bases, with 17 bases between. The CDR3 totals 16 residues. CDR3 DNA sequence: TGTGCCAGCTCACCGGGCCTCGAAAGACCAGCCTACGAGCAGTACTTC. Translated: CASSPGLERPAYEQYF.

The rearrangement links TRBV2 to TRBJ1-3, with D uncertain. The V end was cut by 2 bases, the J end by 11 bases, with 13 bases between. The length of the CDR3 is 13 residues. CDR1 is SNHLY and CDR2 is FYNNEI in the germline V gene. This CDR3 reads CASSEQEGSPIYF. CDR3 DNA: TGTGCCAGCAGTGAACAGGAAGGTTCCCCCATATATTTT.

The chain has TRBV30 and TRBJ1-2; D perhaps matches TRBD1 (5 bases). Trimming removed 8 bases from V and 1 base from J, with 20 bases in between. CDR1 is GTSNPN and CDR2 is SVGIG in the germline V gene (reference sequence). The CDR3 has 15 amino acids. The CDR3 protein is CALAPGAKGNYGYTF. CDR3 DNA sequence: TGTGCCCTGGCACCCGGGGCCAAGGGTAACTATGGCTACACCTTC.

This CDR3 is CASSYGDRESYEQYF. The CDR3 DNA sequence: TGTGCCAGCAGTTACGGGGACAGGGAATCCTACGAGCAGTACTTC. The V call is TRBV28, the J call TRBJ2-7; the match to TRBD1 covers 9 bases. Germline-derived CDR1 and CDR2 are MDHEN and SYDVKM. CDR3 length: 15 residues. Losses at the gene ends were 4 bases for V and 1 base for J; bases not matched to a gene: 5.

V usage is TRBV10-2 and J usage is TRBJ2-3; TRBD2 agrees at 12 bases. Trimming took 1 base from V and 6 from J; bases not matched to a gene: 2. The CDR3 is 15 amino acids. Per the germline V gene, CDR1 is WSHSY and CDR2 is SAAADI. The CDR3 region is CASSELTSGSDTQYF. CDR3 nucleotide sequence: TGCGCCAGCAGTGAGTTGACTAGCGGGAGCGATACGCAGTATTTT.

This clone appeared a single time. The genes are TRBV30 and TRBJ2-7, with TRBD1 matching 9 bases. Germline CDR1 is GTSNPN and CDR2 is SVGIG (reference sequence). Unmatched junction bases numbered 10, after V lost 3 bases and J lost 7 bases. CDR3 size: 14 residues. CDR3 loop: CAWSLGQGVGEQYF. The CDR3 DNA is TGTGCCTGGAGCCTGGGACAGGGAGTAGGGGAGCAGTACTTC.

This clone was seen once. In nucleotides, the CDR3 is TGTGCCAGCAGCGCGACAGGGTCCGGAAACACCATATATTTT. Its protein is CASSATGSGNTIYF. The chain links TRBV2 to TRBJ1-3, with 7 nucleotides matching TRBD1. The germline V gene has CDR1 SNHLY and CDR2 FYNNEI. This CDR3 region has 14 residues. The V segment lost 6 bases and the J segment 4 bases; nucleotides outside the gene matches: 6. Full variable domain (rest looked up from reference TRBV2 and TRBJ1-3): EPEVTQTPSHQVTQMGQEVILRCVPISNHLYFYWYRQILGQKVEFLVSFYNNEISEKSEIFDDQFSVERPDGSNFTLKIRSTKLEDSAMYFCASSATGSGNTIYFGEGSWLTVV.

The rearrangement uses TRBV18 and TRBJ2-1; the D is unclear. Trimming removed 0 bases at V and 1 base at J, with 16 bases between. This CDR3 is built from 18 residues. From germline, CDR1 is KGHSH and CDR2 LQKENI. CDR3 nucleotides: TGTGCCAGCTCACCACCGAGTTCGACCGGCGTGTCCTACAATGAGCAGTTCTTC. The encoded protein is CASSPPSSTGVSYNEQFF.

The CDR3 loop reads CASSTGTSTPAFF. The CDR3 DNA follows: TGTGCCAGTAGTACTGGGACCTCAACCCCAGCTTTCTTT. The chain is built from TRBV19 and TRBJ1-1; tentative D call: TRBD1 (5 bases). The CDR3 has 13 residues. CDR1 and CDR2 from the germline V gene are LNHDA and SQIVND (reference sequence). The V gene lost 4 bases and the J gene lost 10 bases, with 16 bases spanning the gap.

A word on this clone: This specimen includes other DNA sequences encoding the same CDR3. The chain couples TRBV5-1 to TRBJ2-7; tentatively, D is TRBD1 (6 bases). The V end lost 0 bases, the J end lost 3 bases, and 10 bases lay between the germline ends. The CDR3 length is 14 residues. Germline V gene lookup returns CDR1 SGHRS and CDR2 YFSETQ. CDR3 sequence reads: CASSLAGDNYEQYF. CDR3 nucleotides: TGCGCCAGCAGCTTGGCCGGGGACAACTACGAGCAGTACTTC.

Concerning this clone: Other DNA sequences from this sample encode an identical CDR3 as well. The V call is TRBV5-8, the J call TRBJ1-2, with 10 bases fitting TRBD1. Losses at the gene ends were 4 bases for V and 4 bases for J; bases not matched to a gene: 4. Germline CDR1 SGHTS, CDR2 YDEGEE. The CDR3 runs 14 residues. The CDR3, as DNA: TGTGCCAGCAGCCGTGGACAGGGGGGCTATGGCTACACCTTC. Translating it yields CASSRGQGGYGYTF.

The chain employs TRBV7-9 and TRBJ2-7; the match to TRBD1 covers 9 bases. CDR3 length equals 15 residues. J was trimmed by 2 bases and V by 3 bases; bases with no gene match: 5. Germline V lookup: CDR1 SEHNR, CDR2 FQNEAQ (reference sequence). CDR3 in DNA: TGTGCCAGCAGCTTTACGGGACAGGGTGCCTACGAGCAGTACTTC. It yields the protein CASSFTGQGAYEQYF. The whole variable domain, filled in from reference TRBV7-9 and TRBJ2-7, reads DTGVSQNPRHKITKRGQNVTFRCDPISEHNRLYWYRQTLGQGPEFLTYFQNEAQLEKSRLLSDRFSAERPKGSFSTLEIQRTEQGDSAMYLCASSFTGQGAYEQYFGPGTRLTVT.

As DNA, the CDR3 is TGTGCCTGGAGTACCGGGACAGGGGAAGAGACCCAGTACTTC. This translates into CAWSTGTGEETQYF. The gene calls are TRBV30 and TRBJ2-5; TRBD1 matches at 10 bases. Germline lookup yields CDR1 GTSNPN and CDR2 SVGIG (reference sequence). This CDR3 contains 14 residues. The trim removed 2 bases at V and 3 bases at J, leaving 3 bases unmatched.

This chain connects TRBV6-1 to TRBJ2-3; possible D gene TRBD1, 6 bases. The CDR3 runs 16 residues. The V end lost 2 bases, the J end lost 1 base, and 13 bases lay between the germline ends. Germline V CDR1 and CDR2: MNHNS, SASEGT. The CDR3 bases are TGTGCCAGCAGTGAAAACGGTGCAGGGGGCACAGATACGCAGTATTTT. Amino acids: CASSENGAGGTDTQYF.

J is TRBJ2-4 and V is TRBV4-2; a weak D match, TRBD2 (6 bases). V lost 0 bases to trimming and J lost 9 bases, with 6 bases between them. CDR3 size: 12 residues. Germline CDR1 LGHNA, CDR2 YNFKEQ. The CDR3 DNA reads TGTGCCAGCAGCCAAGACGGGGGCATTCAGTACTTC. Its protein product is CASSQDGGIQYF.

This chain connects TRBV30 to TRBJ1-5, with unresolved D. V was shortened by 1 base and J by 7 bases, with 11 bases between the two germline ends. In germline, CDR1 is GTSNPN, CDR2 SVGIG (reference sequence). CDR3 size: 13 residues. CDR3 DNA: TGTGCCTGGAGTGCTGGCCCCGGACAGCCCCAGCATTTT. Protein product: CAWSAGPGQPQHF.

V and J are TRBV11-2 and TRBJ2-5; TRBD1 matches 7 bases. Germline V gives CDR1 SGHAT, CDR2 FQNNGV. Trimming cost V 5 bases and J 1 base; bases outside gene matches: 19. The CDR3 is 19 amino acids. CDR3 DNA: TGTGCCAGCAGCCAACGGGACAGATCGAGAGGGGATCGCCAAGAGACCCAGTACTTC. Translation gives CASSQRDRSRGDRQETQYF.

The V gene is TRBV25-1, the J gene TRBJ2-1; TRBD1 agrees at 7 bases. Trimming took 1 base from V and 4 from J; bases not matched to a gene: 7. The CDR3 spans 16 residues. CDR1 and CDR2 from the germline V gene are MGHDK and SYGVNS. The CDR3 DNA follows: TGTGCCAGCAGTGAATTGGCCGGGACAGTTTACAATGAGCAGTTCTTC. It encodes CASSELAGTVYNEQFF.

The J gene is TRBJ1-3, the V gene TRBV6-4; unclear D gene. With 0 bases removed from V and 0 bases from J, the gap between germline ends came to 9 bases. The CDR3 spans 16 residues. The germline V gene has CDR1 MRHNA and CDR2 SNTAGT. CDR3 coding DNA: TGTGCCAGCAGTGACTCCCCACCCTCCTCTGGAAACACCATATATTTT. Its protein is CASSDSPPSSGNTIYF.

The chain has TRBV5-1 and TRBJ2-7; 8 positions agree with TRBD1. The ends lost 4 bases at V and 2 bases at J; junction bases unmatched: 5. The CDR3 spans 14 residues. Germline V gene lookup returns CDR1 SGHRS and CDR2 YFSETQ. CDR3 protein: CASSEQGDAYEQYF. CDR3 DNA sequence: TGCGCCAGCAGCGAACAGGGGGACGCCTACGAGCAGTACTTC.